The 13 T cell receptor beta chains listed next were all sequenced from one sample in a study of blood T cell repertoires in COVID-19. Profiled with immunoSEQ multiplex PCR; TCRdb holds only in-frame clones, not every one. The top ten hold 6.5% of the sample, which has some 350,000 clones, nearly 90% seen once. Sequencing input: peripheral blood. These receptors were obtained from a young man with active or convalescent COVID-19.

The chain has TRBV25-1 and TRBJ1-2; no clear D. Germline V gene sequence: CDR1 MGHDK, CDR2 SYGVNS. The germline V and J ends were trimmed by 6 bases and 3 bases, with 17 bases remaining between them. The CDR3 length is 15 residues. CDR3 in amino acids: CASSEGGIPDYGYTF. CDR3 nucleotides: TGTGCCAGCAGCGAGGGAGGGATCCCTGACTATGGCTACACCTTC.

The chain joins TRBV12-3 or TRBV12-4 to TRBJ1-2; TRBD1 matches 7 bases. This CDR3 region has 13 residues. Trimming took 3 bases from V and 4 from J; bases not matched to a gene: 2. The CDR3 loop is CASSFQGVYGYTF. CDR3 in DNA: TGTGCCAGCAGTTTCCAGGGGGTCTATGGCTACACCTTC.

The CDR3 sequence: CASRMDMANQPQHF. In DNA form, the CDR3 reads TGTGCCAGCAGGATGGACATGGCCAATCAGCCCCAGCATTTT. The V gene is TRBV2, the J gene TRBJ1-5; tentatively, D is TRBD1 (5 bases). From germline, CDR1 is SNHLY and CDR2 FYNNEI. V was clipped by 6 bases and J by 3 bases, with 12 bases between them. This CDR3 is 14 amino acids long.

This clone was detected once. The V call is TRBV20-1, the J call TRBJ2-4; 8 bases align to TRBD2. This CDR3 region has 11 residues. Germline V gives CDR1 DFQATT, CDR2 SNEGSKA (reference sequence). CDR3 DNA: TGCATCTCGGGAGGGCCGAACATTCAGTACTTC. As protein: CISGGPNIQYF.

A single count supports this clone. Mismatch with germline at one junction end may stem from a read error. The chain is built from TRBV5-6 and TRBJ2-6; perhaps TRBD1 as D (5 bases). The length of the CDR3 is 16 residues. CDR1 and CDR2 from the germline V gene are SGHDT and YYEEEE. The CDR3: CASSLYGHSGANVLTF. In DNA form, the CDR3 reads TGTGCCAGCAGCTTGTATGGCCACTCTGGGGCCAACGTGCTGACTTTC.

The genes are TRBV28 and TRBJ1-1, with 8 bases that match TRBD1. The CDR3 length is 13 residues. V lost 7 bases and J lost 5; bases outside the gene matches: 6. Germline assignment: CDR1 MDHEN and CDR2 SYDVKM. CDR3 amino acids: CASTQGAETEAFF. The CDR3 DNA reads TGTGCCAGCACCCAGGGGGCTGAAACTGAAGCTTTCTTT.

This chain joins TRBV28 and TRBJ2-1; D is possibly TRBD2 (6 bases). The germline gives CDR1 MDHEN, CDR2 SYDVKM. The CDR3 spans 17 residues. The V gene lost 4 bases and the J gene lost 2 bases, with 18 bases spanning the gap. The DNA for the CDR3 is TGTGCCAGCAGTTCGACCCTACTAGCAGCAACCTACAATGAGCAGTTCTTC. This translates into CASSSTLLAATYNEQFF.

This chain links TRBV4-1 with TRBJ2-1, with 9 bases lining up with TRBD1. This CDR3 spans 16 amino acids. The J segment lost 10 bases and the V segment lost 4 bases, leaving 14 bases of the junction unmatched. Germline V gene lookup returns CDR1 MGHRA and CDR2 YSYEKL. The CDR3 bases are TGCGCCAGCAGCCCGGGGACGATACAGGGGGCGCCGGAGCAGTTCTTC. This encodes CASSPGTIQGAPEQFF.

This clone appeared once. This chain joins TRBV19 and TRBJ2-3, with D hard to call. V lost 5 bases to trimming and J lost 2 bases, with 11 bases between them. Germline CDR1 is LNHDA and CDR2 is SQIVND (reference sequence). This CDR3 has 14 residues. CDR3 sequence: CASSFEPYTDTQYF. DNA of the CDR3: TGTGCCAGTAGTTTCGAACCCTACACAGATACGCAGTATTTT.

The chain joins TRBV27 to TRBJ1-2; a weak D match, TRBD1 (6 bases). The CDR3 is 14 residues long. Deletions cut 5 bases from V and 2 bases from J, with 12 bases between. The germline gives CDR1 MNHEY, CDR2 SMNVEV (reference sequence). The CDR3 protein is CASSPSTGNYGYTF. The CDR3 DNA reads TGTGCCAGCAGTCCCTCCACAGGGAACTATGGCTACACCTTC.

This sequence joins TRBV27 and TRBJ2-1, with D unclear. The CDR3 has 13 amino acids. Per the germline V gene, CDR1 is MNHEY and CDR2 is SMNVEV (reference sequence). V lost 2 bases and J lost 6, with 8 bases in between. The CDR3 nucleotides are TGTGCCAGCAGTTTAGACTTAGCCAATGAGCAGTTCTTC. Translation gives CASSLDLANEQFF.

The V and J genes are TRBV10-3 and TRBJ1-1; 8 bases line up with TRBD1. V gave up 1 base and J gave up 4 bases; unmatched junction bases: 8. Per germline, CDR1 ENHRY and CDR2 SYGVKD. The CDR3 length is 16 residues. CDR3 region: CAISEWSRGRFTEAFF. The CDR3 DNA reads TGTGCCATCAGTGAGTGGAGCAGGGGGCGTTTCACTGAAGCTTTCTTT.

The CDR3: CASSQGGTGSAWGYTF. In DNA form, the CDR3 reads TGTGCCAGCAGCCAAGGAGGGACAGGGAGCGCCTGGGGCTACACCTTC. This sequence joins TRBV14 and TRBJ1-2; TRBD1 matches at 9 bases. The CDR3 is made up of 16 amino acids. In germline, CDR1 is SGHDN, CDR2 FVKESK. After removal of 1 base from V and 8 bases from J, the junction contained 11 bases not matched to a gene.